The 23 T cell receptor beta chains in this list originate from one sample, sequenced in a study of T cells in Graves' hyperthyroidism and ophthalmopathy. Researchers took RNA transcripts and amplified the TCR beta CDR3 regions from them. The study used the HTBI primer set for a first-round RT-PCR of the TCR CDR3. TCRdb redid the calling of the multiplex PCR reads with MiXCR, one entry per CDR3 protein. This table has approximately 720,000 distinct CDR3 sequences, 15% to 20% appearing once. What was sequenced was blood. The receptors derive from a woman between 50 and 59 years old with Graves' hyperthyroidism that later progressed to Graves' ophthalmopathy.

V usage is TRBV20-1 and J usage is TRBJ1-2; D is perhaps TRBD1 (5 bases). Germline V gene data show CDR1 as DFQATT and CDR2 as SNEGSKA (reference sequence). The CDR3 runs 12 residues. Trimming took 3 bases from V and 6 from J, leaving 11 bases between them. DNA of the CDR3: TGCAGTGCTAGTAGCCCAGGGAATGGCTACACCTTC. Residues: CSASSPGNGYTF.

This sequence joins TRBV7-2 and TRBJ1-1; TRBD1 matches 7 bases. CDR3 length: 15 amino acids. CDR1 is SGHTA, CDR2 FQGNSA, per germline. Trimming cost V 3 bases and J 5 bases; bases outside gene matches: 9. The CDR3 DNA follows: TGTGCCAGCAGCTTTCAGGGGGATGGTCGGACTGAAGCTTTCTTT. Its protein product is CASSFQGDGRTEAFF.

The sample holds a few counts of this clonotype. The chain links TRBV5-6 to TRBJ1-2; possibly TRBD1 for D (6 bases). Germline V lookup: CDR1 SGHDT, CDR2 YYEEEE. The CDR3 has 14 residues. The V and J ends lost 2 bases and 2 bases respectively, with 10 bases between them. The CDR3 DNA follows: TGTGCCAGCAGCTTTAATACAGGGAACTATGGCTACACCTTC. Translating gives CASSFNTGNYGYTF.

The chain links TRBV27 to TRBJ1-1; TRBD1 matches at 9 bases. This CDR3 region has 14 residues. The junction had 7 bases not matched to a gene; V was cut back by 6 bases and J by 5 bases. The germline V gene has CDR1 MNHEY and CDR2 SMNVEV (reference sequence). CDR3: CASRGTGTGTEAFF. The CDR3 coding sequence is TGTGCCAGCAGGGGGACAGGGACGGGGACTGAAGCTTTCTTT.

The gene calls are TRBV9 and TRBJ2-1; TRBD1 might be the D (6 bases). The CDR3 extends over 15 amino acids. Trimming removed 3 bases at V and 6 bases at J, with 16 bases between. Germline lookup yields CDR1 SGDLS and CDR2 YYNGEE. CDR3 bases: TGTGCCAGCAGCGCCCGGGACAAGGCTATCAATGAGCAGTTCTTC. Its translation is CASSARDKAINEQFF.

This clonotype was recorded at least ten times. V and J are TRBV12-3 or TRBV12-4 and TRBJ2-7, with D perhaps given as TRBD1 or TRBD2 (6 bases each). Trimming stripped 3 bases from V and 0 bases from J, with 21 bases between. This CDR3 has 18 amino acids. CDR3 in DNA: TGTGCCAGCAGTTTGACAGGAGGGGACTTTCTGAGCTCCTACGAGCAGTACTTC. This encodes CASSLTGGDFLSSYEQYF.

This chain links TRBV20-1 with TRBJ2-2; D assignment may be TRBD1 or TRBD2 (6 bases each). From germline, CDR1 is DFQATT and CDR2 SNEGSKA (reference sequence). There are 13 residues in the CDR3. The V gene lost 5 bases and the J gene lost 4 bases, with 11 bases spanning the gap. The CDR3 here is CSASGAITGELFF. The CDR3 nucleotides are TGCAGTGCTTCGGGGGCGATCACCGGGGAGCTGTTTTTT.

This clonotype came up a few times. The chain joins TRBV9 to TRBJ2-3, with unresolved D. This CDR3 region has 16 residues. Trimming removed 0 bases from V and 1 base from J, with 12 bases in between. Germline values: CDR1 SGDLS, CDR2 YYNGEE. CDR3 sequence: CASSVAYLDGTDTQYF. CDR3 in DNA: TGTGCCAGCAGCGTAGCTTACCTAGACGGCACAGATACGCAGTATTTT.

The chain links TRBV6-2 or TRBV6-3 to TRBJ2-5, with D perhaps matching TRBD2 (6 bases). This CDR3 has 13 residues. V dropped 2 bases and J dropped 5 bases, with 9 bases sitting between them. Germline CDR1 is MNHEY and CDR2 is SVGEGT. The CDR3 spells CASSYLARETQYF. CDR3 nucleotides: TGTGCCAGCAGTTACCTAGCGCGGGAGACCCAGTACTTC.

This sequence joins TRBV4-1 and TRBJ1-6; weak D call: TRBD1 (6 bases). In germline, CDR1 is MGHRA, CDR2 YSYEKL. Trimming shortened V by 0 bases and J by 2 bases, and 11 bases separated the two germline ends. CDR3 length equals 17 residues. In DNA, the CDR3 is TGCGCCAGCAGCCAAGAGCCAGGGGTAACCTATAATTCACCCCTCCACTTT. Protein: CASSQEPGVTYNSPLHF.

In this sample, this clonotype turned up many times. In DNA form, the CDR3 reads TGTGCTAGTGGTGTCCGCCCGACACTGTGGAACACTGAAGCTTTCTTT. Residues: CASGVRPTLWNTEAFF. The chain is built from TRBV12-5 and TRBJ1-1; D ambiguous. The CDR3 loop spans 16 amino acids. The germline V gene encodes CDR1 LGHNT and CDR2 FRNRAP. The V end was cut by 5 bases, the J end by 1 base, with 17 bases between.

The genes are TRBV7-2 and TRBJ1-5; 10 nucleotides line up with TRBD1. This CDR3 is built from 15 residues. Per the germline V gene, CDR1 is SGHTA and CDR2 is FQGNSA. The ends lost 5 bases at V and 7 bases at J; junction bases unmatched: 8. The CDR3 loop is CASSPGTGEDQPQHF. CDR3 coding DNA: TGTGCCAGCAGCCCGGGGACAGGGGAGGACCAGCCCCAGCATTTT.

This CDR3 is CASSLEPGRNEQFF. CDR3 in DNA: TGTGCCAGCAGTTTAGAGCCAGGGAGGAATGAGCAGTTCTTC. V and J are TRBV12-3 or TRBV12-4 and TRBJ2-1, with a possible D match to TRBD2 (6 bases). The CDR3 is 14 residues long. V was pared by 1 base and J by 7 bases, with 11 bases between.

As to this clonotype: A single base separates this from a much larger clone, so it may be a read error. The chain combines TRBV5-1 with TRBJ2-1; possibly TRBD2 for D (5 bases). CDR3 size: 14 residues. The V end lost 3 bases, the J end lost 4 bases, and 11 bases lay between the germline ends. Germline values: CDR1 SGHRS, CDR2 YFSETQ. CDR3 sequence reads: CASSSDWNYNEQFF. Here the CDR3 DNA reads TGCGCCAGCAGCTCGGACTGGAATTACAATGAGCAGTTCTTC.

This clonotype showed up many times. The V gene is TRBV5-1, the J gene TRBJ1-1; 9 positions match TRBD1. The CDR3 covers 15 residues. J lost 4 bases, V lost 4 bases, and 8 bases had no gene match. Germline loops: CDR1 SGHRS, CDR2 YFSETQ. CDR3 in amino acids: CASSKGQGGGTEAFF. The DNA for the CDR3 is TGCGCCAGCAGCAAGGGACAGGGAGGGGGCACTGAAGCTTTCTTT.

This clonotype was seen more than once but under ten times. This chain joins TRBV6-1 and TRBJ1-4; D possibly corresponds to TRBD1 (6 bases). The CDR3 covers 14 residues. The V and J ends lost 5 bases and 8 bases respectively, with 15 bases between them. Germline V CDR1 and CDR2: MNHNS, SASEGT. This chain's CDR3 is CASSRQEGREKLFF. The CDR3, as DNA: TGTGCCAGCAGTAGACAGGAGGGACGAGAAAAACTGTTTTTT.

The J gene is TRBJ1-2, the V gene TRBV5-5; D is ambiguous. The CDR3 has 15 amino acids. Trimming pared 0 bases from V and 0 bases from J, leaving 9 bases between. The germline V gene has CDR1 SGHKS and CDR2 YYEKEE (reference sequence). This chain's CDR3 is CASSLAQLANYGYTF. In nucleotides, the CDR3 is TGTGCCAGCAGCTTGGCCCAGCTCGCTAACTATGGCTACACCTTC.

This clonotype has only a few counts. The gene calls are TRBV3-1 and TRBJ2-1, with D possibly being TRBD1 or TRBD2 (5 bases each). V was trimmed by 10 bases and J by 4 bases, leaving 11 bases between them. The CDR3 loop spans 12 amino acids. The V gene's germline CDR1 is LGHDT and CDR2 YNNKEL (reference sequence). The CDR3 spells CATGTAYNEQFF. CDR3 DNA sequence: TGTGCCACCGGGACGGCATACAATGAGCAGTTCTTC.

The chain links TRBV15 to TRBJ1-2; a weak D match, TRBD1 (6 bases). The CDR3 has 16 residues. The V gene lost 4 bases and the J gene lost 10 bases, with 25 bases spanning the gap. Germline V CDR1 and CDR2: LNHNV, YYDKDF (reference sequence). CDR3 sequence reads: CATSIEIGRGVLVYTF. CDR3 nucleotide sequence: TGTGCCACCAGCATAGAAATAGGCAGGGGTGTGCTGGTCTACACCTTC. The entire variable domain, with the rest obtained from reference TRBV15 and TRBJ1-2, is as follows: DAMVIQNPRYQVTQFGKPVTLSCSQTLNHNVMYWYQQKSSQAPKLLFHYYDKDFNNEADTPDNFQSRRPNTSFCFLDIRSPGLGDTAMYLCATSIEIGRGVLVYTFGSGTRLTVV.

The genes are TRBV20-1 and TRBJ2-2; D gene ambiguous. The CDR3 consists of 17 residues. V shed 0 bases and J shed 2 bases, with 16 bases lying between them. CDR1 DFQATT and CDR2 SNEGSKA come from the germline V gene (reference sequence). CDR3 sequence reads: CSARDPRAPSNTGELFF. The CDR3 DNA sequence: TGCAGTGCTAGAGATCCCCGCGCACCTAGTAACACCGGGGAGCTGTTTTTT.

In its sample, this clonotype was seen a few times. This chain joins TRBV6-1 and TRBJ1-4, with a possible D match to TRBD1 (5 bases). Germline V gene data show CDR1 as MNHNS and CDR2 as SASEGT. Trimming shortened V by 5 bases and J by 3 bases, and 13 bases separated the two germline ends. The CDR3 contains 15 residues. The CDR3 is CASSSTGGANEKLFF. The CDR3 nucleotides are TGTGCCAGCAGTTCCACAGGAGGGGCTAATGAAAAACTGTTTTTT.

This clonotype has ten or more counts. The chain joins TRBV5-1 to TRBJ1-1; D is undetermined. Germline-derived CDR1 and CDR2 are SGHRS and YFSETQ. The ends were cut back, 4 bases at V and 1 base at J, with 11 bases in the middle. The CDR3 spans 14 residues. CDR3 DNA sequence: TGCGCCAGCAGCCCGACTGTGGGGAACACTGAAGCTTTCTTT. Its protein is CASSPTVGNTEAFF.

This clonotype was detected many times. For the CDR3, the DNA is TGTGCCAGCCCCTTCCCCCTTCCGGCGACCGGGACCGCTTTCTTT. Translation: CASPFPLPATGTAFF. This chain connects TRBV7-8 to TRBJ1-1, with a tentative D call TRBD1 (5 bases). Germline V lookup: CDR1 SGHVS, CDR2 FQNEAQ. Trimming removed 8 bases at V and 11 bases at J, with 27 bases between. The CDR3 runs to 15 residues.